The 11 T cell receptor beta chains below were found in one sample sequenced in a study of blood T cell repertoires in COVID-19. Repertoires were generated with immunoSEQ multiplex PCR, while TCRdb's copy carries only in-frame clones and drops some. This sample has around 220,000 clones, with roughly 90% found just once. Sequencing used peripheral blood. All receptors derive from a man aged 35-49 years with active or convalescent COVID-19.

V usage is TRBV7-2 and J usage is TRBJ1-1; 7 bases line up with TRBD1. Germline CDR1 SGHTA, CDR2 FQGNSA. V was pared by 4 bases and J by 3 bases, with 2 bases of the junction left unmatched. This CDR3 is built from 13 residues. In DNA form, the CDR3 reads TGTGCCAGCAGCTCACAGGGGTACACTGAAGCTTTCTTT. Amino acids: CASSSQGYTEAFF.

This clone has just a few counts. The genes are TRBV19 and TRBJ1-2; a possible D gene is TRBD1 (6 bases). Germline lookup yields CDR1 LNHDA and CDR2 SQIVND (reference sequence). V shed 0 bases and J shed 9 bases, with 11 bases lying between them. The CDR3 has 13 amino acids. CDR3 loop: CASSIEGAVSYTF. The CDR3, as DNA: TGTGCCAGTAGTATAGAGGGGGCAGTAAGCTACACCTTC.

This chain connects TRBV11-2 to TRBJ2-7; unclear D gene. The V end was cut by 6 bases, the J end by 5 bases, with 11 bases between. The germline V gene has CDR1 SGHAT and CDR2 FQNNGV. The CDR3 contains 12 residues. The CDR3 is CASSGDWDEQYF. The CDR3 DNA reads TGTGCCAGCAGTGGCGACTGGGACGAGCAGTACTTC. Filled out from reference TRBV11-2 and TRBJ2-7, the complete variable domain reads EAGVAQSPRYKIIEKRQSVAFWCNPISGHATLYWYQQILGQGPKLLIQFQNNGVVDDSQLPKDRFSAERLKGVDSTLKIQPAKLEDSAVYLCASSGDWDEQYFGPGTRLTVT.

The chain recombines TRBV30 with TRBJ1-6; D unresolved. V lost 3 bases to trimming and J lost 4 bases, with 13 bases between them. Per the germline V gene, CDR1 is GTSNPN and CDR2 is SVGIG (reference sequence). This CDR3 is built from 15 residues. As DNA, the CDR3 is TGTGCCTGGAGCAATTACTACATATATAATTCACCCCTCCACTTT. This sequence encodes CAWSNYYIYNSPLHF. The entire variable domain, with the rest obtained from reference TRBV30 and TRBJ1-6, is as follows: SQTIHQWPATLVQPVGSPLSLECTVEGTSNPNLYWYRQAAGRGLQLLFYSVGIGQISSEVPQNLSASRPQDRQFILSSKKLLLSDSGFYLCAWSNYYIYNSPLHFGNGTRLTVT.

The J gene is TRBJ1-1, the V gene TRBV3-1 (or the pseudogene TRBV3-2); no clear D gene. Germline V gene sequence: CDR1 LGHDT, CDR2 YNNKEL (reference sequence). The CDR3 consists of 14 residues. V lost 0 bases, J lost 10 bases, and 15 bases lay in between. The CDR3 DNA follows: TGTGCCAGCAGCCAAGAGTGGAAGGAGGGAGGAGCTTTCTTT. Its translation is CASSQEWKEGGAFF.

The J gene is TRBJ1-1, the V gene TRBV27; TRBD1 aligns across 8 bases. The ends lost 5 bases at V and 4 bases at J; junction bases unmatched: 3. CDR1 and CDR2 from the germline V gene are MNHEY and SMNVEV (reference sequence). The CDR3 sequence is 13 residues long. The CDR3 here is CASSGQGSTEAFF. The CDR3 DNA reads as TGTGCCAGCAGTGGACAGGGCAGCACTGAAGCTTTCTTT.

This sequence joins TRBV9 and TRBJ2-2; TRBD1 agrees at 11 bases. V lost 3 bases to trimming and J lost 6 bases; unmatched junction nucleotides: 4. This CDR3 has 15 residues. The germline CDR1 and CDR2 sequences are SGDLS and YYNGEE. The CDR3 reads CASSARDRGSGELFF. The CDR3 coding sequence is TGTGCCAGCAGCGCCCGGGACAGGGGGTCCGGGGAGCTGTTTTTT.

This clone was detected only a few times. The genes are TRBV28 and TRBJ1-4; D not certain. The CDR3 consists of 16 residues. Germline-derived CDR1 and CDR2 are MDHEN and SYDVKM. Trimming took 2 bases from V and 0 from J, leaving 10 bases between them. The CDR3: CASSLIYGATNEKLFF. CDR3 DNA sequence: TGTGCCAGCAGTTTAATTTACGGAGCAACTAATGAAAAACTGTTTTTT. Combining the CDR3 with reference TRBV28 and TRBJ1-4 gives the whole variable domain DVKVTQSSRYLVKRTGEKVFLECVQDMDHENMFWYRQDPGLGLRLIYFSYDVKMKEKGDIPEGYSVSREKKERFSLILESASTNQTSMYLCASSLIYGATNEKLFFGSGTQLSVL.

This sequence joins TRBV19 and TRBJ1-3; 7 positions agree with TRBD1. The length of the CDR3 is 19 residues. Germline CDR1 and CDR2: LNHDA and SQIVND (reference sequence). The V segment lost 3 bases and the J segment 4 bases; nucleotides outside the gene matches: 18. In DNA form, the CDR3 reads TGTGCCAGTAGTATCCGCTACTCTCCGGGACAGCTAATCGGAAACACCATATATTTT. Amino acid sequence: CASSIRYSPGQLIGNTIYF.

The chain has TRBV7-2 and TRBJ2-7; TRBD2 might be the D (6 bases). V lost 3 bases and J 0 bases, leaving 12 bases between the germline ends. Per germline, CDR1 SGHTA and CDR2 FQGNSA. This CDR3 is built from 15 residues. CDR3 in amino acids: CASSLGSGASYEQYF. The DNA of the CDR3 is TGTGCCAGCAGCTTGGGTAGCGGCGCCTCCTACGAGCAGTACTTC.

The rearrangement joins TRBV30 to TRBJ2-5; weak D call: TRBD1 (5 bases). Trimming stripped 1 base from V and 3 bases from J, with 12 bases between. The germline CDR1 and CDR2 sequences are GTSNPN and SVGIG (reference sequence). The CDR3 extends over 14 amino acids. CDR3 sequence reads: CAWSGSRVKETQYF. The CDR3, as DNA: TGTGCCTGGAGTGGGTCCAGGGTGAAAGAGACCCAGTACTTC.